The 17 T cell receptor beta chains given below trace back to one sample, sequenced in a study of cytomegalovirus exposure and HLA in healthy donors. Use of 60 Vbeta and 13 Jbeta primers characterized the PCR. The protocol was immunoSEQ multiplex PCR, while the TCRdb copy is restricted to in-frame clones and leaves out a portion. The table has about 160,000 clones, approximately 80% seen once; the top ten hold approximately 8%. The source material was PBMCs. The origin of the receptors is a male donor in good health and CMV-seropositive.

CDR3 amino acids: CASSLRQGGGGTEAFF. The CDR3 DNA follows: TGTGCCAGCAGCTTAAGACAGGGGGGAGGAGGGACTGAAGCTTTCTTT. This chain links TRBV7-6 with TRBJ1-1; 9 nucleotides line up with TRBD1. CDR1 is SGHVS and CDR2 is FNYEAQ in the germline V gene. The CDR3 is 16 amino acids. V dropped 2 bases and J dropped 5; count of bases not matched to a gene: 9.

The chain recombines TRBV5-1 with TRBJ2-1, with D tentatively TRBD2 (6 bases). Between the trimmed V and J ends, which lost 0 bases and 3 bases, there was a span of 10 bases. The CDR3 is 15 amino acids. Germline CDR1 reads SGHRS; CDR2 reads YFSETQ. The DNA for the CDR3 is TGCGCCAGCAGCTTGGAGCGGGCGGACTACAATGAGCAGTTCTTC. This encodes CASSLERADYNEQFF.

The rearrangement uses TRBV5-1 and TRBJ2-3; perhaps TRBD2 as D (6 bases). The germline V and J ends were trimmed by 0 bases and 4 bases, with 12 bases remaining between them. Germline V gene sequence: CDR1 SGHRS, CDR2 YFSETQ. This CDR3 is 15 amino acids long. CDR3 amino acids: CASSLGGPGADTQYF. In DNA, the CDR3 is TGCGCCAGCAGCTTGGGAGGGCCGGGGGCAGATACGCAGTATTTT.

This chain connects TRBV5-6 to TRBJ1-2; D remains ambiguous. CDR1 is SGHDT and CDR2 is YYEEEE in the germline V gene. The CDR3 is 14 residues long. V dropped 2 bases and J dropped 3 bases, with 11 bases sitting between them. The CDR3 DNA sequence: TGTGCCAGCAGCTTCCCAGGTGATTACTATGGCTACACCTTC. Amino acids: CASSFPGDYYGYTF.

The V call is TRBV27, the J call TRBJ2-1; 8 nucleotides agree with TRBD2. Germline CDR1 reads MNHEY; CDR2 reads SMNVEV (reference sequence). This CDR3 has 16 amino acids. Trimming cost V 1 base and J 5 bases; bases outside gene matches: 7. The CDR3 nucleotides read TGTGCCAGCAGTTTATTGAGTGTTAGCGGGAACAATGAGCAGTTCTTC. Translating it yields CASSLLSVSGNNEQFF.

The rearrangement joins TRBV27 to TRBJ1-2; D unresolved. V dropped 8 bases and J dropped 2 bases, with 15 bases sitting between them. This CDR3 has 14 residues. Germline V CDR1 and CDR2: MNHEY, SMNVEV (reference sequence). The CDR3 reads CASSYSVRNYGYTF. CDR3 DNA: TGTGCCAGCTCTTACTCAGTCAGGAACTATGGCTACACCTTC.

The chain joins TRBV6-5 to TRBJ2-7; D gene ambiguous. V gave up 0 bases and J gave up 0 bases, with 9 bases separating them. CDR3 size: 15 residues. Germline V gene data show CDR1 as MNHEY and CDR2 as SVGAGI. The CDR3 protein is CASSYSVQDSYEQYF. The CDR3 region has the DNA TGTGCCAGCAGTTACTCGGTGCAGGACTCCTACGAGCAGTACTTC.

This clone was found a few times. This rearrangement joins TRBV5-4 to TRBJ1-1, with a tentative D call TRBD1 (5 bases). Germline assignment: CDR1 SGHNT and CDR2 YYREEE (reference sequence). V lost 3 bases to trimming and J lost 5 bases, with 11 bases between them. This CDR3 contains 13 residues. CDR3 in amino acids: CASSSTVNTEAFF. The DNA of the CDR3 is TGTGCCAGCAGCTCGACAGTAAATACTGAAGCTTTCTTT.

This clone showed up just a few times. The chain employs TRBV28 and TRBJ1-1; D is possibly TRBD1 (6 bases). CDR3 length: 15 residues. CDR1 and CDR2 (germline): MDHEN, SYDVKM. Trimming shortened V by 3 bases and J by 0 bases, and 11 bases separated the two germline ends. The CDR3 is CASSLAGQMNTEAFF. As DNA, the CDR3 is TGTGCCAGCAGTTTGGCAGGACAGATGAACACTGAAGCTTTCTTT.

The CDR3 coding sequence is TGCGCCAGCAGTGGGGGACAGACCCAAGAGACCCAGTACTTC. This codes for CASSGGQTQETQYF. This chain links TRBV10-1 with TRBJ2-5, with 7 positions matching TRBD1. The CDR3 sequence is 14 residues long. The V segment lost 4 bases and the J segment 1 base; nucleotides outside the gene matches: 3. Looked up from germline, CDR1 is WNHNN and CDR2 is SYGVQD (reference sequence).

The chain's CDR3 is CASSPWGRGNQPQHF. DNA of the CDR3: TGTGCCAGCAGTCCATGGGGCAGGGGCAATCAGCCCCAGCATTTT. The rearrangement joins TRBV6-1 to TRBJ1-5, with D perhaps TRBD1 (5 bases). V lost 5 bases and J lost 2, with 13 bases in between. Germline V lookup: CDR1 MNHNS, CDR2 SASEGT. The CDR3 consists of 15 residues.

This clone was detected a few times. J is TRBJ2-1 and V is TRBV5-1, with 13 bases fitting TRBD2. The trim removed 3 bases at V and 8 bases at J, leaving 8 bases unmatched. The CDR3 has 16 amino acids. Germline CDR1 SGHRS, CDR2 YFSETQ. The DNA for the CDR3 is TGCGCCAGCAGCTACGGGACTAGCGGGGTTTTCTATGAGCAGTTCTTC. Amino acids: CASSYGTSGVFYEQFF.

Here the CDR3 reads CASSPEGIGTEAFF. The CDR3 nucleotides read TGCGCCAGCAGCCCGGAGGGGATAGGCACTGAAGCTTTCTTT. The chain combines TRBV5-1 with TRBJ1-1; tentative D call: TRBD1 (5 bases). The germline V gene encodes CDR1 SGHRS and CDR2 YFSETQ. Trimming cost V 4 bases and J 4 bases, with 14 bases left between them. The CDR3 runs to 14 residues.

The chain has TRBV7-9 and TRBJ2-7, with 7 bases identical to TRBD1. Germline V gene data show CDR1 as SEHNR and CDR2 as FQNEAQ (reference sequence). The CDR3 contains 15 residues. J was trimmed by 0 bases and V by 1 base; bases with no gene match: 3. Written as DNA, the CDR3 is TGTGCCAGCAGCTTAGTGACAGGGCCCTCCTACGAGCAGTACTTC. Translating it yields CASSLVTGPSYEQYF.

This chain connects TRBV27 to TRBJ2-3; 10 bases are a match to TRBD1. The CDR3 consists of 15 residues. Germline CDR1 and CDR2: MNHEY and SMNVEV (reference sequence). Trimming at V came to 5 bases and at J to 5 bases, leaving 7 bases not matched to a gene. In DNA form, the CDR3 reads TGTGCCAGCAGTAGATCCCGGGACAGGGGAGATACGCAGTATTTT. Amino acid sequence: CASSRSRDRGDTQYF.

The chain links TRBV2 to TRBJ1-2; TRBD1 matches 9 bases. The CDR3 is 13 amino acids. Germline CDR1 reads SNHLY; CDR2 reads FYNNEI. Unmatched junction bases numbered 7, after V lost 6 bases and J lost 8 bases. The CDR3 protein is CASRRQGERGYTF. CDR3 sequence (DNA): TGTGCCAGCAGAAGACAGGGGGAGAGGGGCTACACCTTC. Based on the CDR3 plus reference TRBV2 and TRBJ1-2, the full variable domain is EPEVTQTPSHQVTQMGQEVILRCVPISNHLYFYWYRQILGQKVEFLVSFYNNEISEKSEIFDDQFSVERPDGSNFTLKIRSTKLEDSAMYFCASRRQGERGYTFGSGTRLTVV.

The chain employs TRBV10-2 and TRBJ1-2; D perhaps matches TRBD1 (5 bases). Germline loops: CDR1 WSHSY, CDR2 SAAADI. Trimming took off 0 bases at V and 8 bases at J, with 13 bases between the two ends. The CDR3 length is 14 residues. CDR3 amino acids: CASSESAEGYGYTF. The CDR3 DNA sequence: TGCGCCAGCAGTGAGTCGGCGGAGGGGTACGGCTACACCTTC.